This passage covers 10 T cell receptor beta chains from one sample sequenced in a study of regulatory T cells in long-lasting Graves disease. The time point was: persistent/refractory GD, antithyroid drugs over 5 years with positive TRAb. With RNA extracted from PBMCs as input, the TCR library was made. TCR beta libraries were built with iRepertoire HTBI primers and Arm-PCR of CDR3 regions. TCRdb reanalysed the multiplex PCR reads using MiXCR and keeps one entry per CDR3 protein. The table lists about 470,000 distinct CDR3 sequences, more than 20% of them singletons. The input for sequencing was peripheral blood mononuclear cells (PBMCs), taken when the disease was refractory, from a patient treated with antithyroid drugs. The source of these receptors is a female donor with Graves disease.

Only a few counts were recorded for this clonotype. This chain uses TRBV7-9 with TRBJ1-4; the D is unclear. The CDR3 consists of 14 residues. The germline V gene encodes CDR1 SEHNR and CDR2 FQNEAQ (reference sequence). The V end was cut by 4 bases, the J end by 7 bases, with 13 bases between. CDR3 residues: CASSSEKNREKLFF. In DNA form, the CDR3 reads TGTGCCAGCAGCTCCGAAAAGAACCGTGAAAAACTGTTTTTT.

The sample holds a few counts of this clonotype. The chain uses TRBV13 and TRBJ2-7, with 8 nucleotides matching TRBD2. In germline, CDR1 is PRHDT, CDR2 FYEKMQ (reference sequence). CDR3 size: 15 residues. V was pared by 3 bases and J by 3 bases, with 7 bases of the junction left unmatched. CDR3 sequence: CASSLVGRALYEQYF. CDR3 nucleotides: TGTGCCAGCAGCTTGGTCGGGAGGGCCCTCTACGAGCAGTACTTC.

This clonotype has ten or more counts. The chain carries TRBV6-1 and TRBJ1-2; unclear D gene. Germline loops: CDR1 MNHNS, CDR2 SASEGT. There are 16 residues in the CDR3. The V end lost 9 bases, the J end lost 2 bases, and 22 bases lay between the germline ends. The CDR3 DNA reads TGTGCCAGACTACTAGTCCCCCCCTTCTTAAACTATGGCTACACCTTC. This codes for CARLLVPPFLNYGYTF.

This chain's CDR3 is CASSFSAGTGGYYEQYF. Written as DNA, the CDR3 is TGTGCCAGCAGCTTCTCTGCCGGGACAGGGGGGTACTACGAGCAGTACTTC. This chain links TRBV7-2 with TRBJ2-7; 11 nucleotides match TRBD1. Germline V CDR1 and CDR2: SGHTA, FQGNSA. V trimming: 3 bases; J trimming: 3 bases; junction bases outside the gene matches: 10. There are 17 residues in the CDR3. Combining the CDR3 with reference TRBV7-2 and TRBJ2-7 gives the whole variable domain GAGVSQSPSNKVTEKGKDVELRCDPISGHTALYWYRQSLGQGLEFLIYFQGNSAPDKSGLPSDRFSAERTGGSVSTLTIQRTQQEDSAVYLCASSFSAGTGGYYEQYFGPGTRLTVT.

The table lists this clonotype with many counts. The chain is built from TRBV6-2 or TRBV6-3 and TRBJ2-5; 13 nucleotides agree with TRBD2. The junction had 6 bases not matched to a gene; V was cut back by 2 bases and J by 3 bases. This CDR3 is 17 amino acids long. Germline V gene sequence: CDR1 MNHEY, CDR2 SVGEGT. Written as DNA, the CDR3 is TGTGCCAGCAGTTACCACCGGACTAGCGGGAGCAAAGAGACCCAGTACTTC. Encoded protein: CASSYHRTSGSKETQYF.

This clonotype has only a few counts. The chain couples TRBV3-1 to TRBJ2-5; D gene unclear. CDR3 size: 15 residues. CDR1 and CDR2 from the germline V gene are LGHDT and YNNKEL (reference sequence). V gave up 0 bases and J gave up 2 bases, with 10 bases separating them. The CDR3 loop reads CASSQDQAEQETQYF. The CDR3 nucleotides read TGTGCCAGCAGCCAAGATCAGGCTGAACAAGAGACCCAGTACTTC.

J is TRBJ2-2 and V is TRBV28; 9 nucleotides align to TRBD1. V lost 5 bases and J lost 4; bases outside the gene matches: 5. The CDR3 has 15 residues. Germline assignment: CDR1 MDHEN and CDR2 SYDVKM. This CDR3 reads CASSGRQGGTGELFF. The CDR3 DNA reads TGTGCCAGCAGTGGGAGACAGGGGGGCACCGGGGAGCTGTTTTTT.

CDR3 in DNA: TGTGCCATCAGTGAGCGGAGCGGGAGCCGGAACGAGCAGTACTTC. It yields the protein CAISERSGSRNEQYF. This chain connects TRBV10-3 to TRBJ2-7, with TRBD2 identical over 8 bases. The germline V gene has CDR1 ENHRY and CDR2 SYGVKD. The CDR3 contains 15 residues. Trimming removed 2 bases from V and 5 bases from J; junction bases left unmatched: 8.

V is TRBV5-8 and J is TRBJ2-5; D is uncertain. The V gene lost 3 bases and the J gene lost 9 bases, with 6 bases spanning the gap. Germline V gene sequence: CDR1 SGHTS, CDR2 YDEGEE. The CDR3 consists of 10 residues. In nucleotides, the CDR3 is TGTGCCAGCAGCTCCCAGGCCCAGTACTTC. As protein: CASSSQAQYF.

In its sample, this clonotype was seen many times. The chain employs TRBV28 and TRBJ1-5, with 9 bases lining up with TRBD1. CDR3 length equals 15 residues. Germline V gene sequence: CDR1 MDHEN, CDR2 SYDVKM. V trimming: 3 bases; J trimming: 3 bases; junction bases outside the gene matches: 3. As DNA, the CDR3 is TGTGCCAGCAGTTTGGGACAGGGAGACAATCAGCCCCAGCATTTT. This gives the protein CASSLGQGDNQPQHF.